This entry is about one TCR beta chain. Deletions cut 0 bases from V and 5 bases from J, with 10 bases between. Germline CDR1 LNHNV, CDR2 YYDKDF (reference sequence). The CDR3 is 14 amino acids. This sample stems from a study of cytotoxic CD8 clonotypes in ibrutinib-treated CLL. Profiled with immunoSEQ multiplex PCR; TCRdb holds only in-frame clones, not every one. The sample holds around 130,000 clones, around four fifths seen once. The V gene is TRBV15, the J gene TRBJ2-5; D is perhaps TRBD2 (6 bases). The input for sequencing was PBMCs, taken after 24 months of ibrutinib treatment. The clonotype comes from a human donor with chronic lymphocytic leukemia. CDR3 nucleotide sequence: TGTGCCACCAGCAGAGAGCGGGGCGGGGAGACCCAGTACTTC. It is translated as CATSRERGGETQYF. The whole variable domain, filled in from reference TRBV15 and TRBJ2-5, reads DAMVIQNPRYQVTQFGKPVTLSCSQTLNHNVMYWYQQKSSQAPKLLFHYYDKDFNNEADTPDNFQSRRPNTSFCFLDIRSPGLGDTAMYLCATSRERGGETQYFGPGTRLLVL.